The 13 T cell receptor beta chains given below trace back to one sample, sequenced in a study of control samples from healthy donors and cancer patients. Libraries were prepared by immunoSEQ multiplex PCR; TCRdb keeps only in-frame clonotypes and omits some of them. The data show 97,000 or so clones, 90% to 95% seen once. The material sequenced was blood. Source of these receptors: a woman aged 18-29 years in good health.

The J gene is TRBJ1-6, the V gene TRBV18; 7 nucleotides line up with TRBD1. The CDR3 loop spans 15 amino acids. The ends lost 3 bases at V and 7 bases at J; junction bases unmatched: 6. Germline CDR1 KGHSH, CDR2 LQKENI. CDR3 DNA: TGTGCCAGCTCACCGAGGGACAGCGCCAATTCACCCCTCCACTTT. This encodes CASSPRDSANSPLHF.

CDR3: CASSQGGQINTEAFF. The CDR3 coding sequence is TGTGCCAGCAGTCAGGGGGGACAGATCAACACTGAAGCTTTCTTT. The chain joins TRBV4-2 to TRBJ1-1, with 7 nucleotides matching TRBD1. CDR1 is LGHNA, CDR2 YNFKEQ, per germline. V shed 6 bases, J shed 2 bases, and the junction held 9 bases outside the gene matches. The CDR3 length is 15 residues.

The chain employs TRBV9 and TRBJ2-1, with 7 bases that match TRBD2. Germline CDR1 and CDR2: SGDLS and YYNGEE. The V and J ends lost 0 bases and 7 bases, in that order; junction bases with no gene match: 7. The CDR3 loop spans 15 amino acids. The CDR3 nucleotides read TGTGCCAGCAGCGTAGCTACAACCGGGGGGAATGAGCAGTTCTTC. This encodes CASSVATTGGNEQFF.

This clone was counted a single time. The chain employs TRBV2 and TRBJ2-1; D not resolved. Germline values: CDR1 SNHLY, CDR2 FYNNEI. V was trimmed by 4 bases and J by 5 bases, leaving 12 bases between them. The CDR3 spans 14 residues. In nucleotides, the CDR3 is TGTGCCAGCAGTGGGGTTAGAGGAGACAATGAGCAGTTCTTC. Protein: CASSGVRGDNEQFF.

This clone appeared a single time. The gene calls are TRBV19 and TRBJ1-4, with 8 bases that match TRBD1. Trimming at V came to 3 bases and at J to 8 bases, leaving 5 bases not matched to a gene. CDR1 and CDR2 (germline): LNHDA, SQIVND (reference sequence). This CDR3 spans 14 amino acids. CDR3 DNA sequence: TGTGCCAGTAGTATCGGACAGGGCGGCGAAAAACTGTTTTTT. It is translated as CASSIGQGGEKLFF.

This clone has only one observation. The genes are TRBV12-5 and TRBJ2-2, with 10 nucleotides matching TRBD2. The CDR3 has 16 residues. V lost 4 bases to trimming and J lost 5 bases; unmatched junction nucleotides: 7. Germline V lookup: CDR1 LGHNT, CDR2 FRNRAP. The CDR3 loop is CASGSIAGGVTGELFF. In DNA form, the CDR3 reads TGTGCTAGTGGTTCTATAGCGGGAGGCGTTACCGGGGAGCTGTTTTTT.

The rearrangement joins TRBV5-5 to TRBJ1-1, with D perhaps matching TRBD1 (6 bases). Germline-derived CDR1 and CDR2 are SGHKS and YYEKEE (reference sequence). The CDR3 is made up of 14 amino acids. V shed 0 bases and J shed 4 bases, with 10 bases lying between them. CDR3 in amino acids: CASSLVQGITEAFF. The CDR3 DNA reads TGTGCCAGCAGCTTGGTACAGGGAATCACTGAAGCTTTCTTT.

V is TRBV7-2 and J is TRBJ1-3, with D uncertain. V dropped 5 bases and J dropped 0 bases, with 8 bases sitting between them. This CDR3 has 14 residues. Germline lookup yields CDR1 SGHTA and CDR2 FQGNSA. The CDR3 loop reads CASSNSRSGNTIYF. The CDR3 DNA reads as TGTGCCAGCAGCAACTCCCGCTCTGGAAACACCATATATTTT. The complete variable domain, with remaining parts taken from reference TRBV7-2 and TRBJ1-3, reads GAGVSQSPSNKVTEKGKDVELRCDPISGHTALYWYRQSLGQGLEFLIYFQGNSAPDKSGLPSDRFSAERTGGSVSTLTIQRTQQEDSAVYLCASSNSRSGNTIYFGEGSWLTVV.

The rearrangement links TRBV3-1 (or the pseudogene TRBV3-2) to TRBJ2-2; 9 bases line up with TRBD2. Germline values: CDR1 LGHDT, CDR2 YNNKEL (reference sequence). The junction had 5 bases not matched to a gene; V was cut back by 4 bases and J by 5 bases. This CDR3 has 15 amino acids. The CDR3: CASSPGLAGTGELFF. CDR3 coding DNA: TGTGCCAGCAGCCCGGGACTAGCAGGGACCGGGGAGCTGTTTTTT.

V gene TRBV5-4 combines with J gene TRBJ2-7; no definite D call. V shed 2 bases and J shed 0 bases, with 9 bases lying between them. The CDR3 is 14 residues long. Germline CDR1 SGHNT, CDR2 YYREEE (reference sequence). The CDR3 spells CASSFEVSSYEQYF. The CDR3 DNA sequence: TGTGCCAGCAGCTTTGAGGTTAGCTCCTACGAGCAGTACTTC. Full variable domain (remainder filled in from reference TRBV5-4 and TRBJ2-7): ETGVTQSPTHLIKTRGQQVTLRCSSQSGHNTVSWYQQALGQGPQFIFQYYREEENGRGNFPPRFSGLQFPNYSSELNVNALELDDSALYLCASSFEVSSYEQYFGPGTRLTVT.

The V call is TRBV7-9, the J call TRBJ2-1; 10 bases match TRBD1. In germline, CDR1 is SEHNR, CDR2 FQNEAQ (reference sequence). V dropped 5 bases and J dropped 1; count of bases not matched to a gene: 5. The CDR3 extends over 16 amino acids. This CDR3 is CASSKRQGASYNEQFF. CDR3 coding DNA: TGTGCCAGCAGCAAAAGACAGGGGGCTTCCTACAATGAGCAGTTCTTC.

The gene calls are TRBV28 and TRBJ2-7; TRBD1 matches at 12 bases. CDR3 size: 14 residues. Germline loops: CDR1 MDHEN, CDR2 SYDVKM. With V trimmed by 5 bases and J by 7 bases, 6 bases remained unmatched. CDR3 in amino acids: CASSEGQGAREQYF. The CDR3 region has the DNA TGTGCCAGCAGTGAGGGACAGGGGGCGCGGGAGCAGTACTTC.

This clone was detected only once. The V call is TRBV5-4, the J call TRBJ2-2, with D perhaps TRBD1 (5 bases). From germline, CDR1 is SGHNT and CDR2 YYREEE (reference sequence). V lost 2 bases, J lost 1 base, and 6 bases lay in between. The CDR3 has 14 amino acids. The CDR3: CASSFQGNTGELFF. The CDR3 region has the DNA TGTGCCAGCAGCTTTCAGGGGAACACCGGGGAGCTGTTTTTT.